This T cell receptor (beta chain) was recovered during a study of T-cell memory formation after mild COVID-19. After 5'RACE with constant-segment primers, TCR alpha and TCR beta cDNA libraries carrying sample barcodes and UMIs were obtained. TCRdb reprocessed the 5' RACE reads via MiXCR and lists one record per CDR3 protein. This table holds 200,000 to 250,000 distinct CDR3 sequences, 15% to 17% found once. The table lists this clonotype with a few counts. This TCR was sampled from an adult woman who had mild COVID-19 (a few samples of this study predate the infection). Cell type and time point are not known. Source material: PBMCs or a T cell subset sorted from them (not recorded which).

The DNA of the CDR3 is TGTGCCAGCAGCTTAGGGGGACAGGGAGGCACTGAAGCTTTCTTT. It translates to CASSLGGQGGTEAFF. The V call is TRBV7-9, the J call TRBJ1-1; TRBD1 matches at 9 bases. The length of the CDR3 is 15 residues. V was pared by 1 base and J by 4 bases, with 4 bases of the junction left unmatched. Germline V gene lookup returns CDR1 SEHNR and CDR2 FQNEAQ (reference sequence). The whole variable domain, filled in from reference TRBV7-9 and TRBJ1-1, reads DTGVSQNPRHKITKRGQNVTFRCDPISEHNRLYWYRQTLGQGPEFLTYFQNEAQLEKSRLLSDRFSAERPKGSFSTLEIQRTEQGDSAMYLCASSLGGQGGTEAFFGQGTRLTVV.